The 20 T cell receptor beta chains reported below all come from one sample, sequenced in a study of tumor-infiltrating lymphocytes in primary liver carcinoma. The blood RNA (from unsorted whole blood) was obtained, and germline DNA was also extracted. TCR beta cDNA was made from 500 ng total RNA with a constant-region primer. It was through three nested multiplex PCR rounds of slightly modified ARM-PCR that TCR beta libraries arose. With TRBV1-TRBV30 forward primers and a C-beta reverse primer, the first two PCR rounds were run for nine to eleven cycles each. Using its own MiXCR run on the multiplex PCR reads, TCRdb lists one record per CDR3 protein. The sample has hundreds of thousands of distinct CDR3 sequences, around three fifths seen once; the top ten hold over 15%. Sequencing was done on a sample of peripheral blood. These receptors originate from a woman in her thirties with primary liver carcinoma and hepatitis B virus infection.

The V and J genes are TRBV6-6 and TRBJ2-5; 15 positions agree with TRBD2. CDR3 length equals 16 residues. From germline, CDR1 is MNHNY and CDR2 SVGAGI (reference sequence). Trimming removed 5 bases from V and 1 base from J; junction bases left unmatched: 2. In nucleotides, the CDR3 is TGTGCCAGCAGTGGGACTAGCGGGAGGAGCCAAGAGACCCAGTACTTC. Translating it yields CASSGTSGRSQETQYF.

This clonotype was seen once. Because it lacks the conserved phenylalanine or tryptophan at the end, this CDR3 is likely a read error. The chain employs TRBV6-6 and TRBJ2-3; either TRBD1 or TRBD2 may supply D (7 bases each). CDR3 length: 18 amino acids. The germline CDR1 and CDR2 sequences are MNHNY and SVGAGI (reference sequence). The CDR3 coding sequence is TGTGACAGCAGTCGGGACAGTTTCCTAGCGGAACGCACAGATACGCAGTATCTT. Translating gives CDSSRDSFLAERTDTQYL.

To note about this clonotype: No conserved phenylalanine or tryptophan is present at the end of the CDR3, so a read error is the likely explanation. This chain connects TRBV6-2 or TRBV6-3 to TRBJ1-5; D ambiguous. V was trimmed by 4 bases and J by 5 bases, leaving 9 bases between them. The CDR3 length is 13 residues. Germline CDR1 reads MNHEY; CDR2 reads SVGEGT. CDR3 protein: CASSLDSYQPQHL. Here the CDR3 DNA reads TGTGCCAGCAGTTTAGACTCTTATCAGCCCCAGCATTTA.

With regard to this clonotype: This may arise from a read error, as a much more abundant clone is one base away. The CDR3 is CACQGNTGELFF. DNA for the CDR3: TGTGCCTGCCAGGGCAACACCGGGGAGCTGTTTTTT. The V gene is TRBV6-5, the J gene TRBJ2-2; D perhaps matches TRBD1 (5 bases). The CDR3 spans 12 residues. Trimming pared 11 bases from V and 2 bases from J, leaving 9 bases between. Germline V gives CDR1 MNHEY, CDR2 SVGAGI.

This clonotype occurred a few times. A read error may account for a junction end that differs from germline. The chain has TRBV11-2 and TRBJ2-7, with 7 bases that match TRBD2. The CDR3 length is 14 residues. The germline V gene has CDR1 SGHAT and CDR2 FQNNGV. The CDR3 region is CTSSRGIDREEKYF. DNA of the CDR3: TGTACCAGCAGCCGAGGTATCGATCGGGAGGAGAAGTACTTC.

The V gene is TRBV25-1, the J gene TRBJ2-5; TRBD1 matches at 9 bases. The CDR3 covers 16 residues. Germline CDR1 and CDR2: MGHDK and SYGVNS. Trimming took 3 bases from V and 9 from J; bases not matched to a gene: 14. The CDR3 nucleotides are TGTGCCAGCAGTGAGCCTACCGGGACAGGGTGGAGGGCCCAGTACTTC. This translates into CASSEPTGTGWRAQYF.

This clonotype was seen at least ten times. The genes are TRBV12-3 or TRBV12-4 and TRBJ2-7, with TRBD1 matching over 10 bases. With 6 bases clipped from V and 8 bases from J, the junction kept 10 bases outside the gene matches. The CDR3 consists of 14 residues. CDR3 loop: CASRETGGEIKQYF. CDR3 DNA: TGTGCCAGCAGGGAGACAGGGGGCGAAATCAAGCAGTACTTC.

On this clonotype: The junction departs from germline at one end; a sequencing error may be responsible. The chain links TRBV12-3 or TRBV12-4 to TRBJ2-1; 11 bases are a match to TRBD2. The CDR3 is made up of 14 amino acids. For the CDR3, the DNA is TGTGTCAGCCGTACTAGCGGGAGAGAAGGTGAGCAGTTCTTC. Translating gives CVSRTSGREGEQFF.

This chain joins TRBV6-5 and TRBJ2-2; D perhaps matches TRBD1 (5 bases). Germline lookup yields CDR1 MNHEY and CDR2 SVGAGI. Between the trimmed V and J ends, which lost 7 bases and 3 bases, there was a span of 24 bases. This CDR3 region has 18 residues. The CDR3 loop is CASMGNLGRVGDTGELFF. In nucleotides, the CDR3 is TGTGCCAGCATGGGGAACCTGGGCAGGGTAGGGGACACCGGGGAGCTGTTTTTT.

V is TRBV29-1 and J is TRBJ2-3; no firm D call. The J call may be faulty, since TRBJ1-5 better matches the DNA end. From germline, CDR1 is SQVTM and CDR2 ANQGSEA. There are 13 residues in the CDR3. CDR3: CSVVWPNTDTQHF. CDR3 nucleotides: TGCAGCGTTGTGTGGCCGAACACAGATACGCAGCATTTT.

The chain joins TRBV7-8 to TRBJ2-7; TRBD1 or TRBD2 may be the D gene (5 bases each). The CDR3 runs 15 residues. V was cut by 2 bases and J by 3 bases, with 14 bases left in between. CDR1 is SGHVS and CDR2 is FQNEAQ in the germline V gene. The CDR3, as DNA: TGTGCCAGCAGCTTACGAACGGGACCCTTCTACGAGCAGTACTTC. It translates to CASSLRTGPFYEQYF.

In its sample, this clonotype was seen a few times. The V call is TRBV5-4, the J call TRBJ2-1, with D maybe TRBD2 (6 bases). Trimming cost V 0 bases and J 10 bases, with 14 bases left between them. The CDR3 totals 14 residues. Germline CDR1 and CDR2: SGHNT and YYREEE (reference sequence). In DNA form, the CDR3 reads TGTGCCAGCAGCTTGGTTGCGACTAGAGACGAGCAGTTCTTC. As protein: CASSLVATRDEQFF.

Details on this clonotype: The junction does not match germline at one end; this may be a read error. The chain is built from TRBV6-1 and TRBJ2-7; 7 bases agree with TRBD2. Germline V gene lookup returns CDR1 MNHNS and CDR2 SASEGT. The CDR3 consists of 13 residues. The CDR3, as DNA: TGTGCCAGCAACCGGGACTATCACTACAAGCAGTGCTTC. This translates into CASNRDYHYKQCF.

In its sample, this clonotype was seen a few times. The V call is TRBV5-6, the J call TRBJ2-3; TRBD2 matches 8 bases. The V gene end was trimmed by 0 bases and the J gene end by 10 bases; junction bases not matched to a gene: 13. The CDR3 has 16 amino acids. CDR1 and CDR2 from the germline V gene are SGHDT and YYEEEE. The CDR3: CASSLEAGRAGKAQYF. The CDR3 nucleotides are TGTGCCAGCAGCTTGGAGGCCGGGAGGGCCGGAAAGGCGCAGTATTTT.

To note about this clonotype: A read error may be the cause here, since a much bigger clone is one base away. The chain has TRBV4-1 and TRBJ1-5, with D perhaps TRBD1 (5 bases). V lost 8 bases and J lost 6, with 17 bases in between. Germline loops: CDR1 MGHRA, CDR2 YSYEKL. This CDR3 comprises 14 residues. As DNA, the CDR3 is TGCGCCAGCGGGATGGGGGAAGATCTTCAGCCCCAGCATTTT. Amino acid sequence: CASGMGEDLQPQHF.

Concerning this clonotype itself: This may stem from a read error, because a much larger clone lies one nucleotide away. The J gene is TRBJ2-7, the V gene TRBV6-5; TRBD2 aligns across 7 bases. Germline-derived CDR1 and CDR2 are MNHEY and SVGAGI. This CDR3 contains 16 residues. CDR3 in amino acids: CVSSYSTSGIPYEQYF. Here the CDR3 DNA reads TGTGTCAGCAGTTACTCGACCAGCGGGATTCCCTACGAGCAGTACTTC.

Note on this clonotype: Lacking the conserved final phenylalanine or tryptophan, this CDR3 likely reflects a read error. V is TRBV11-3 and J is TRBJ1-2, with unresolved D. The germline V gene has CDR1 SGHNT and CDR2 YENEEA. The CDR3 is 13 residues long. Trimming shortened V by 6 bases and J by 3 bases, and 11 bases separated the two germline ends. In DNA form, the CDR3 reads TGTGCCAGCAGTTTAAGGTCTGACTATGGCTACACCTTA. This gives the protein CASSLRSDYGYTL.

This clonotype has at least ten counts. J is TRBJ2-1 and V is TRBV6-1, with D uncertain. Germline CDR1 is MNHNS and CDR2 is SASEGT. Between the trimmed V and J ends, which lost 4 bases and 9 bases, there was a span of 13 bases. The CDR3 runs to 13 residues. The DNA for the CDR3 is TGTGCCAGCAGTGGGAAAGTCTTCGGTGAGCAGTTCTTC. Its protein is CASSGKVFGEQFF.

The chain recombines TRBV6-1 with TRBJ1-6, with TRBD1 matching 7 bases. V was clipped by 10 bases and J by 13 bases; unmatched bases: 10. The CDR3 runs to 12 residues. Germline V gene data show CDR1 as MNHNS and CDR2 as SASEGT. CDR3 residues: CANRDRRLPLHF. In nucleotides, the CDR3 is TGTGCCAACAGGGACAGACGTCTGCCCCTCCACTTT.

This clonotype was detected many times. The gene calls are TRBV12-5 and TRBJ2-1; the D call may be TRBD1 or TRBD2 (6 bases each). This CDR3 has 13 residues. CDR1 LGHNT and CDR2 FRNRAP come from the germline V gene. V lost 7 bases and J lost 7, with 14 bases in between. The CDR3 DNA follows: TGTGCTAGTGCCCCGGGGGCCTGGAATGAGCAGTTCTTC. Translating gives CASAPGAWNEQFF.